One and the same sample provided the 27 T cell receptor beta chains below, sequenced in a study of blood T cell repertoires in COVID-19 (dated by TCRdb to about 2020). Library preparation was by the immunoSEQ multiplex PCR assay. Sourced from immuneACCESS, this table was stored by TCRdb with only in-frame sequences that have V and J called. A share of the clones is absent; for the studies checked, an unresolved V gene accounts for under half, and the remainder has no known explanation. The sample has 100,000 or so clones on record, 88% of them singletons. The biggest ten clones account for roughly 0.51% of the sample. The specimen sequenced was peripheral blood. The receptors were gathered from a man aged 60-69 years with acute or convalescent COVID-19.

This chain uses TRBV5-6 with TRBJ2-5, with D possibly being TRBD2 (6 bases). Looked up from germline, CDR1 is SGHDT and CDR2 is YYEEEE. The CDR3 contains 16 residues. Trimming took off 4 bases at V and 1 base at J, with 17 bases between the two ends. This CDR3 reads CASSRPGRFGQETQYF. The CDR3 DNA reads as TGTGCCAGCAGCAGGCCAGGGAGGTTTGGCCAAGAGACCCAGTACTTC.

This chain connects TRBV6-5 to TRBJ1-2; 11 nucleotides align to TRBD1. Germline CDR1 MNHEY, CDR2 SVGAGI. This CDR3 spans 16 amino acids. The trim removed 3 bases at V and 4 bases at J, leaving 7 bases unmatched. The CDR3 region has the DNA TGTGCCAGCAGTTATTCAACCGGGACAGGGGGCTATGGCTACACCTTC. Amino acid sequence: CASSYSTGTGGYGYTF.

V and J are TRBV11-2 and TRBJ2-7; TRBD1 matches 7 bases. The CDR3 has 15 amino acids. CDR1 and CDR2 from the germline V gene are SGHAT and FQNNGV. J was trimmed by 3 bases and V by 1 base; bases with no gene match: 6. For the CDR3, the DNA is TGTGCCAGCAGCTTAGTCACAGGGGTGGACTACGAGCAGTACTTC. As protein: CASSLVTGVDYEQYF.

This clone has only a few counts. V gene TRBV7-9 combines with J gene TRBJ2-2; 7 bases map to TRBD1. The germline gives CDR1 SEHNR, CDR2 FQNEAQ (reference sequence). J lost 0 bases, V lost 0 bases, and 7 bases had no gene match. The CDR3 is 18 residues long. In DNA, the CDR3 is TGTGCCAGCAGCTTAGCAGGGGGCGTAATCCCGAACACCGGGGAGCTGTTTTTT. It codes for CASSLAGGVIPNTGELFF.

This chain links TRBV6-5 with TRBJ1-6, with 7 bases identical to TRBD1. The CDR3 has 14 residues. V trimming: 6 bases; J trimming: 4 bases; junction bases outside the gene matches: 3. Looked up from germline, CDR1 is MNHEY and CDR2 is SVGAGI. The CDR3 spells CASSGTAYNSPLHF. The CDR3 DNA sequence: TGTGCCAGCAGCGGGACAGCTTATAATTCACCCCTCCACTTT.

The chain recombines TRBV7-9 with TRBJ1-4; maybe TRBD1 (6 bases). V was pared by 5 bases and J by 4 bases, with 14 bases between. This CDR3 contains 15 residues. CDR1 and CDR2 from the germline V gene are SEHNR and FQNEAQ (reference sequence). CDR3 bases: TGTGCCAGCAGCCCCTGGGAGGGGGGTAATGAAAAACTGTTTTTT. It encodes CASSPWEGGNEKLFF.

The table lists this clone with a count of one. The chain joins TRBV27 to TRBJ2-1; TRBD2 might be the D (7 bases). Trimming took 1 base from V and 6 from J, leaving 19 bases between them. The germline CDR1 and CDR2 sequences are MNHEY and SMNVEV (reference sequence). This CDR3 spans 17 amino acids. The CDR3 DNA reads TGTGCCAGCAGTTTATTTGTCGGTCAGGGGAGGGTCAATGAGCAGTTCTTC. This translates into CASSLFVGQGRVNEQFF.

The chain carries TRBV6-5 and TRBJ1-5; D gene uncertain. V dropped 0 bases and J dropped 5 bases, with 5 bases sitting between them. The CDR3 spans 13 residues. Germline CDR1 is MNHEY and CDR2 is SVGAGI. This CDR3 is CASSYSRDQPQHF. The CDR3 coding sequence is TGTGCCAGCAGTTACTCGCGGGATCAGCCCCAGCATTTT.

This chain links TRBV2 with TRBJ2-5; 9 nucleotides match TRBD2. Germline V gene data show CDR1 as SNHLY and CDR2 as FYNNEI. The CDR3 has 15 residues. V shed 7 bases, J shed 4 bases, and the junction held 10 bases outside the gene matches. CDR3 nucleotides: TGTGCCAGCAATAGGTTTAGCGGGGGTGGAGAGACCCAGTACTTC. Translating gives CASNRFSGGGETQYF.

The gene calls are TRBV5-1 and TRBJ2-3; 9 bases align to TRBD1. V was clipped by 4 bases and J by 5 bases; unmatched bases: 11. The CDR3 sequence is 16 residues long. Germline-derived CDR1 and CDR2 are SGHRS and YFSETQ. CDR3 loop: CASSQGSGQGRDTQYF. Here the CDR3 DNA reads TGCGCCAGCAGCCAAGGCTCCGGACAGGGGAGAGATACGCAGTATTTT.

In DNA, the CDR3 is TGTGCCTGGAGTATTCAGGGACAGGGAAATGAAAAACTGTTTTTT. Amino acids: CAWSIQGQGNEKLFF. The chain links TRBV30 to TRBJ1-4; TRBD1 agrees at 9 bases. The junction had 6 bases not matched to a gene; V was cut back by 2 bases and J by 5 bases. The V gene's germline CDR1 is GTSNPN and CDR2 SVGIG (reference sequence). The CDR3 has 15 residues.

The CDR3 nucleotides read TGTGCCAGCAGACGCGTTGACAGGGATTATGGCTACACCTTC. Translating gives CASRRVDRDYGYTF. The chain combines TRBV6-5 with TRBJ1-2, with 7 bases matching TRBD1. Germline V gene lookup returns CDR1 MNHEY and CDR2 SVGAGI. After removal of 6 bases from V and 5 bases from J, the junction contained 9 bases not matched to a gene. This CDR3 has 14 amino acids.

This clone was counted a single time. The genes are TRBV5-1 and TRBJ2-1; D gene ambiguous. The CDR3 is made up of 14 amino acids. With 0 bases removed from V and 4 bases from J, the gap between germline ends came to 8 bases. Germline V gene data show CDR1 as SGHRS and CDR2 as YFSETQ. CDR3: CASSLVQAYNEQFF. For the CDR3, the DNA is TGCGCCAGCAGCTTGGTTCAGGCGTACAATGAGCAGTTCTTC.

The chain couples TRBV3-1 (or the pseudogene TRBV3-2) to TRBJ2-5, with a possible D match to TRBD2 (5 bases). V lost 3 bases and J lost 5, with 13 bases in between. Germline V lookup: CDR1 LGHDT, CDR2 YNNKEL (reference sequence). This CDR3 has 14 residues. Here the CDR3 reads CASSHPTGGETQYF. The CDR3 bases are TGTGCCAGCAGCCACCCGACCGGAGGTGAGACCCAGTACTTC.

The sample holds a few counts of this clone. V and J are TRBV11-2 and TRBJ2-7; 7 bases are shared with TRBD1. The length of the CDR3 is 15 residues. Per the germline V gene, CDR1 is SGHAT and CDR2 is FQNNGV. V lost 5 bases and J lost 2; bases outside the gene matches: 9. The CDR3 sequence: CASSPDRDRAYEQYF. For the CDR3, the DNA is TGTGCCAGCAGCCCAGACCGGGACAGAGCCTACGAGCAGTACTTC.

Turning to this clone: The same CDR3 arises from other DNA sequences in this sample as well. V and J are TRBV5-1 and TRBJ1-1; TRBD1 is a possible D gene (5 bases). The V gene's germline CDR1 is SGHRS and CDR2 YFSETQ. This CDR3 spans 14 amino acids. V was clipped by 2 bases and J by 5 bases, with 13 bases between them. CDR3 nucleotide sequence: TGCGCCAGCAGCTTAACAGGAGGGGTTACTGAAGCTTTCTTT. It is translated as CASSLTGGVTEAFF.

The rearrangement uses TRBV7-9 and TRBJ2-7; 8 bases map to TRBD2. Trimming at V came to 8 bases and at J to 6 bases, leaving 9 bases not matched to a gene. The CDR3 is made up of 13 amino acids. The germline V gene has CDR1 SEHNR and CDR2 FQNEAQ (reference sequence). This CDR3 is CASRGLAALEQYF. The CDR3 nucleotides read TGTGCCAGCCGAGGACTAGCAGCCCTCGAGCAGTACTTC.

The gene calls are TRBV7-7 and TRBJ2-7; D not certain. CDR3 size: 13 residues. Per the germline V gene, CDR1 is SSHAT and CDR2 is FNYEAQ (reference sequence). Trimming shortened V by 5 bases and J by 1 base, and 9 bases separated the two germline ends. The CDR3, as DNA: TGTGCCAGCAGCGCCTCGGGTTCCTACGAGCAGTACTTC. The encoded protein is CASSASGSYEQYF. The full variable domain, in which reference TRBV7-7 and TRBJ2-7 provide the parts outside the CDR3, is GAGVSQSPRYKVTKRGQDVTLRCDPISSHATLYWYQQALGQGPEFLTYFNYEAQPDKSGLPSDRFSAERPEGSISTLTIQRTEQRDSAMYRCASSASGSYEQYFGPGTRLTVT.

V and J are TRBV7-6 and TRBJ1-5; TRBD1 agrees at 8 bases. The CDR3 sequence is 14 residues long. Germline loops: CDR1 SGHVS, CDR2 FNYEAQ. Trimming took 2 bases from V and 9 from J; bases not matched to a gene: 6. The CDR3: CASSLLQGGPPQHF. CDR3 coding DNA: TGTGCCAGCAGCTTATTACAGGGGGGACCGCCCCAGCATTTT. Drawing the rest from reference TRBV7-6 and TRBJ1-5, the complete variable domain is GAGVSQSPRYKVTKRGQDVALRCDPISGHVSLYWYRQALGQGPEFLTYFNYEAQQDKSGLPNDRFSAERPEGSISTLTIQRTEQRDSAMYRCASSLLQGGPPQHFGDGTRLSIL.

The CDR3 sequence: CASSSSWLAGNNEQFF. The CDR3, as DNA: TGTGCCAGCAGCTCCTCTTGGCTAGCGGGAAACAATGAGCAGTTCTTC. The V call is TRBV11-3, the J call TRBJ2-1; 9 bases are a match to TRBD2. V was clipped by 4 bases and J by 5 bases; unmatched bases: 9. The CDR3 totals 16 residues. The germline gives CDR1 SGHNT, CDR2 YENEEA.

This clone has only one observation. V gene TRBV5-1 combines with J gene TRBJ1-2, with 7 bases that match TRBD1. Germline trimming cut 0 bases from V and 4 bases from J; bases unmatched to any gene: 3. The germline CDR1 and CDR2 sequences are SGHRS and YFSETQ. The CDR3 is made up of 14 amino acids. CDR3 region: CASSLGTGLYGYTF. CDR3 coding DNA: TGCGCCAGCAGCTTGGGGACAGGCCTCTATGGCTACACCTTC.

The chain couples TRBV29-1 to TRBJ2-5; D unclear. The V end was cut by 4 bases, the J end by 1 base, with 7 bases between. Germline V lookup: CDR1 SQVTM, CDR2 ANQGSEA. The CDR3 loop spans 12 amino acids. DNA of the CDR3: TGCAGCGTTGTGTCTACCCAAGAGACCCAGTACTTC. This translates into CSVVSTQETQYF.

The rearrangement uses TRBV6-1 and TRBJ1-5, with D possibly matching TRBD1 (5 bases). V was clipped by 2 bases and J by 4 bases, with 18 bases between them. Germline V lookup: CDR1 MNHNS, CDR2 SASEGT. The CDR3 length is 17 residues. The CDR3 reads CASSENGGRGINQPQHF. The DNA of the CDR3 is TGTGCCAGCAGTGAAAATGGGGGACGCGGGATTAATCAGCCCCAGCATTTT.

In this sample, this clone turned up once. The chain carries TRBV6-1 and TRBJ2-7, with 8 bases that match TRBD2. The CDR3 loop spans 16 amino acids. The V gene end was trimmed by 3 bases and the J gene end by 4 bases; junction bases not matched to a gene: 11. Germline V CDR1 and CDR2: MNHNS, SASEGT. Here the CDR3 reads CASSDWGGLAEYEQYF. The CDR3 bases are TGTGCCAGCAGTGATTGGGGTGGACTAGCCGAATACGAGCAGTACTTC.

CDR3 sequence (DNA): TGTGCCTGGAGTCTAACGCCCGCTAGCGGGAGTTACGAGCAGTACTTC. Protein product: CAWSLTPASGSYEQYF. The genes are TRBV30 and TRBJ2-7, with 10 nucleotides matching TRBD2. The germline CDR1 and CDR2 sequences are GTSNPN and SVGIG (reference sequence). The junction had 11 bases not matched to a gene; V was cut back by 2 bases and J by 4 bases. This CDR3 comprises 16 residues.

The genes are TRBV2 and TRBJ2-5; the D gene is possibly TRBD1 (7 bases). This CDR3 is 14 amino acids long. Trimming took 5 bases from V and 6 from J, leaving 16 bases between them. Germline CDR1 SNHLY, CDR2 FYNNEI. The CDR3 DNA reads TGTGCCAGCAGTCCACCACAGGGGAGGAAGACCCAGTACTTC. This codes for CASSPPQGRKTQYF.

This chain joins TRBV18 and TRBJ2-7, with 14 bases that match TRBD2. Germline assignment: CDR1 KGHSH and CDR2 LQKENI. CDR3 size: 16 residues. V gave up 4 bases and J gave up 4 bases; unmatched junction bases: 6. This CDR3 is CASSLGTSGGGYEQYF. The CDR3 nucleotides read TGTGCCAGCTCACTGGGGACTAGCGGGGGAGGTTACGAGCAGTACTTC.